This T cell receptor beta chain appears in the sequencing data of a study of cytomegalovirus exposure and HLA in healthy donors. Germline V CDR1 and CDR2: SEHNR, FQNEAQ (reference sequence). Unmatched junction bases numbered 4, after V lost 5 bases and J lost 0 bases. This CDR3 has 15 amino acids. The PCR contained 60 Vbeta and 13 Jbeta primers. Libraries were prepared by immunoSEQ multiplex PCR; TCRdb keeps only in-frame clonotypes and omits some of them. This sample carries roughly 140,000 clones, with less than 3.5% going to the ten biggest clones. The chain has TRBV7-9 and TRBJ2-3; TRBD2 matches at 8 bases. This TCR was sampled from a middle-aged man in good health and CMV-seronegative. The sample comprised PBMCs. CDR3 amino acids: CASSASGGSTDTQYF. CDR3 in DNA: TGTGCCAGCAGCGCCAGCGGGGGAAGCACAGATACGCAGTATTTT.